A selection of T cell receptor beta chains follows, all from one sample in a study of regulatory T cells in long-lasting Graves disease. MiXCR was run by TCRdb on the multiplex PCR reads, yielding one entry per CDR3 protein. This sample has about 340,000 distinct CDR3 sequences, with around 19% found just once. Material: peripheral blood mononuclear cells (PBMCs), obtained when the disease was refractory, from a patient treated with antithyroid drugs. Every receptor here comes from a female donor with Graves disease. Both conserved end residues are part of each CDR3. Each record gives: V gene, J gene, clone size, D gene, CDR3 protein, CDR3 DNA. The D gene is left open where the match is weak. Clone size is not always given. Where it is, it says once, few, many or a class for expanded clones.

V gene: TRBV5-1
J gene: TRBJ1-1
clone size: .
D gene: TRBD1
CDR3 protein: CASSPDRGPTEAFF
CDR3 DNA: TGCGCCAGCAGCCCCGACAGGGGACCCACTGAAGCTTTCTTT

V gene: TRBV12-3/TRBV12-4
J gene: TRBJ2-5
clone size: many
D gene: TRBD2
CDR3 protein: CASSFASGSRETQYF
CDR3 DNA: TGTGCCAGCAGTTTTGCTAGCGGGAGTAGGGAGACCCAGTACTTC

V gene: TRBV28
J gene: TRBJ2-5
clone size: many
D gene: .
CDR3 protein: CASRPLLGTGETQYF
CDR3 DNA: TGTGCCAGCAGACCCCTGCTAGGGACTGGGGAGACCCAGTACTTC

V gene: TRBV28
J gene: TRBJ2-2
clone size: .
D gene: TRBD2
CDR3 protein: CASSVSWGLAGLNTGELFF
CDR3 DNA: TGTGCCTCCTCAGTAAGCTGGGGGCTAGCGGGGCTGAACACCGGGGAGCTGTTTTTT

V gene: TRBV7-6
J gene: TRBJ1-1
clone size: few
D gene: .
CDR3 protein: CASRGENTEAFF
CDR3 DNA: TGTGCCAGCAGGGGGGAGAACACTGAAGCTTTCTTT

V gene: TRBV6-5
J gene: TRBJ2-7
clone size: many
D gene: TRBD1
CDR3 protein: CASSYRQGAIYEQYF
CDR3 DNA: TGTGCCAGCAGTTACCGACAGGGGGCTATATACGAGCAGTACTTC

V gene: TRBV11-3
J gene: TRBJ2-2
clone size: many
D gene: .
CDR3 protein: CASSFSRQLTGELFF
CDR3 DNA: TGTGCCAGCAGCTTTTCCCGACAGCTCACCGGGGAGCTGTTTTTT

V gene: TRBV12-3/TRBV12-4
J gene: TRBJ1-5
clone size: many
D gene: .
CDR3 protein: CASSLWDHNQPQHF
CDR3 DNA: TGTGCCAGCAGCCTTTGGGACCACAATCAGCCCCAGCATTTT

V gene: TRBV18
J gene: TRBJ1-3
clone size: .
D gene: .
CDR3 protein: CVSSGTASGNTIYF
CDR3 DNA: TGTGTCAGCTCCGGGACCGCTTCGGGAAACACCATATATTTT

V gene: TRBV6-2/TRBV6-3
J gene: TRBJ1-2
clone size: .
D gene: .
CDR3 protein: CASRVLQGYGYTF
CDR3 DNA: TGTGCCAGCCGGGTGTTACAGGGCTATGGCTACACCTTC

V gene: TRBV5-6
J gene: TRBJ2-2
clone size: many
D gene: .
CDR3 protein: CASSPMDGGYTGELFF
CDR3 DNA: TGTGCCAGCAGCCCAATGGACGGAGGGTACACCGGGGAGCTGTTTTTT

V gene: TRBV28
J gene: TRBJ2-5
clone size: many
D gene: TRBD2
CDR3 protein: CASRGLAETQYF
CDR3 DNA: TGTGCCAGCAGAGGACTAGCGGAGACCCAGTACTTC

V gene: TRBV7-9
J gene: TRBJ1-5
clone size: .
D gene: TRBD1
CDR3 protein: CASSPRTGGNEDSNQPQHF
CDR3 DNA: TGTGCCAGCAGCCCGAGGACAGGGGGCAATGAAGATAGCAATCAGCCCCAGCATTTT

V gene: TRBV28
J gene: TRBJ2-7
clone size: few
D gene: .
CDR3 protein: CASSSTGFDEQYF
CDR3 DNA: TGTGCCAGCAGTTCGACCGGTTTCGACGAGCAGTACTTC